Below are 14 T cell receptor beta chains sequenced from a single sample in a study of blood T cell repertoires in COVID-19. Profiling relied on immunoSEQ multiplex PCR, and the TCRdb table lists in-frame clones only, not all of them. The sample lists about 350,000 clones; 87% were seen once. The specimen sequenced was peripheral blood. These receptor sequences come from a man aged 25-40 years with COVID-19, enrolled during active disease.

The chain uses TRBV24-1 and TRBJ1-6; the D is unclear. The V gene lost 0 bases and the J gene lost 8 bases, with 19 bases spanning the gap. The CDR3 sequence is 18 residues long. The germline V gene encodes CDR1 KGHDR and CDR2 SFDVKD. CDR3 in amino acids: CATSDLLETVPVDSPLHF. The CDR3 nucleotides are TGTGCCACCAGTGATTTGCTGGAGACGGTCCCCGTAGATTCACCCCTCCACTTT.

A single count supports this clone. The rearrangement links TRBV19 to TRBJ2-5, with TRBD2 matching 10 bases. The CDR3 spans 17 residues. The V gene's germline CDR1 is LNHDA and CDR2 SQIVND (reference sequence). J gave up 5 bases and V 1 base, and 10 bases lay outside the gene matches. CDR3 nucleotides: TGTGCCAGTAGTATAGGAGGCCTAGCGGGAGCCCGGGAGACCCAGTACTTC. This codes for CASSIGGLAGARETQYF.

The rearrangement links TRBV28 to TRBJ2-7; 9 nucleotides match TRBD1. Trimming removed 5 bases from V and 6 bases from J; junction bases left unmatched: 11. CDR3 size: 15 residues. Germline V gene lookup returns CDR1 MDHEN and CDR2 SYDVKM. The CDR3: CASSGGDRDASEQYF. The DNA of the CDR3 is TGTGCCAGCAGTGGGGGGGACAGGGACGCATCCGAGCAGTACTTC.

J is TRBJ2-7 and V is TRBV28; unclear D gene. The germline V gene has CDR1 MDHEN and CDR2 SYDVKM. Trimming pared 8 bases from V and 0 bases from J, leaving 11 bases between. The CDR3 is 13 amino acids. CDR3 nucleotides: TGTGCCAGCTCTTATGACTTCTCCTACGAGCAGTACTTC. Protein sequence: CASSYDFSYEQYF.

The chain's CDR3 is CASSVAVSYEQYF. The CDR3 DNA reads TGTGCCAGCAGCGTGGCAGTCTCCTACGAGCAGTACTTC. The chain combines TRBV2 with TRBJ2-7; D unresolved. Trimming removed 6 bases at V and 0 bases at J, with 9 bases between. Germline V CDR1 and CDR2: SNHLY, FYNNEI. The CDR3 is 13 residues long.

The rearrangement joins TRBV7-2 to TRBJ2-7; 11 positions match TRBD1. V lost 4 bases to trimming and J lost 7 bases; unmatched junction nucleotides: 6. The germline CDR1 and CDR2 sequences are SGHTA and FQGNSA. This CDR3 region has 14 residues. The CDR3 loop is CASSSGQGAGEQYF. The CDR3 nucleotides are TGTGCCAGCAGCTCAGGACAGGGGGCGGGAGAGCAGTACTTC.

This clone was counted only a few times. The chain combines TRBV27 with TRBJ1-4; tentatively, D is TRBD1 (6 bases). CDR3 length: 15 amino acids. The V and J ends lost 4 bases and 3 bases respectively, with 12 bases between them. Germline assignment: CDR1 MNHEY and CDR2 SMNVEV (reference sequence). CDR3 in amino acids: CASSSQGLANEKLFF. The CDR3 DNA reads as TGTGCCAGCAGTTCCCAGGGGCTGGCTAATGAAAAACTGTTTTTT.

V gene TRBV3-1 (or the pseudogene TRBV3-2) combines with J gene TRBJ1-5; 7 positions match TRBD1. Germline V gene sequence: CDR1 LGHDT, CDR2 YNNKEL (reference sequence). The V gene end was trimmed by 0 bases and the J gene end by 3 bases; junction bases not matched to a gene: 2. The CDR3 runs 15 residues. The CDR3 here is CASSQDGTVNQPQHF. CDR3 bases: TGTGCCAGCAGCCAAGATGGGACAGTCAATCAGCCCCAGCATTTT.

The V gene is TRBV5-4, the J gene TRBJ2-5; tentative D call: TRBD1 (6 bases). The CDR3 is 15 amino acids. The V end was cut by 4 bases, the J end by 4 bases, with 17 bases between. CDR1 is SGHNT and CDR2 is YYREEE in the germline V gene (reference sequence). The CDR3 DNA reads TGTGCCAGCAGCCCACAAGGGGGACGTCGAGAGACCCAGTACTTC. Protein product: CASSPQGGRRETQYF.

This clone was picked up one time. This chain connects TRBV4-1 to TRBJ2-5; D perhaps matches TRBD2 (5 bases). CDR3 length equals 13 residues. Germline assignment: CDR1 MGHRA and CDR2 YSYEKL. V gave up 4 bases and J gave up 7 bases, with 13 bases separating them. The CDR3 DNA follows: TGCGCCAGCAGCCTAGGAACCGAGGGGACCCAGTACTTC. This encodes CASSLGTEGTQYF.

The chain couples TRBV7-9 to TRBJ1-5; 10 positions agree with TRBD1. V trimming: 5 bases; J trimming: 7 bases; junction bases outside the gene matches: 11. The CDR3 runs to 16 residues. CDR1 is SEHNR, CDR2 FQNEAQ, per germline (reference sequence). The CDR3 nucleotides read TGTGCCAGCAGCGGCCGGGACAGGGGAGGCGGGCAGCCCCAGCATTTT. The encoded protein is CASSGRDRGGGQPQHF.

V gene TRBV6-2 or TRBV6-3 combines with J gene TRBJ2-1; the D gene is possibly TRBD1 (6 bases). The CDR3 loop spans 14 amino acids. The V end lost 5 bases, the J end lost 9 bases, and 17 bases lay between the germline ends. CDR1 and CDR2 from the germline V gene are MNHEY and SVGEGT. CDR3 region: CASSGQTGNGEQFF. Written as DNA, the CDR3 is TGTGCCAGCAGTGGTCAAACAGGGAATGGTGAGCAGTTCTTC.

The chain carries TRBV4-2 and TRBJ1-1; D gene unclear. Per the germline V gene, CDR1 is LGHNA and CDR2 is YNFKEQ. V lost 0 bases, J lost 1 base, and 9 bases lay in between. The CDR3 consists of 15 residues. CDR3 nucleotide sequence: TGTGCCAGCAGCCAAGATGCACAATGGAACACTGAAGCTTTCTTT. This gives the protein CASSQDAQWNTEAFF.

The rearrangement uses TRBV14 and TRBJ2-1; TRBD2 is a possible D gene (5 bases). The CDR3 is made up of 16 amino acids. From germline, CDR1 is SGHDN and CDR2 FVKESK. V dropped 2 bases and J dropped 6 bases, with 17 bases sitting between them. The CDR3 is CASSQPLAPRPNEQFF. CDR3 DNA sequence: TGTGCCAGCAGCCAACCGCTAGCTCCCCGGCCCAATGAGCAGTTCTTC. Supplemented by reference TRBV14 and TRBJ2-1, the full variable domain reads EAGVTQFPSHSVIEKGQTVTLRCDPISGHDNLYWYRRVMGKEIKFLLHFVKESKQDESGMPNNRFLAERTGGTYSTLKVQPAELEDSGVYFCASSQPLAPRPNEQFFGPGTRLTVL.